The 21 T cell receptor beta chains below come from one sample, sequenced in a study of PD-1 blockade in classical Hodgkin lymphoma (dated by TCRdb to about 2020). Library preparation employed the immunoSEQ multiplex PCR assay. What TCRdb holds here is the immuneACCESS table cut down to in-frame rearrangements. Part of the clones is not present; checked against another copy, under half of the missing clones reflect an unresolved V gene, and the others are unexplained. The sample table lists tens of thousands of clones, about 80% of them with a count of one. The top ten clonotypes cover approximately 7.7% of the sample. In the paper's terms, the time point label means: cycle 4 day 1 (C4D1), after 6 weeks of nivolumab. Every trial patient had relapsed following autologous stem cell transplantation, and prior brentuximab vedotin exposure was what differed among cohorts A, B and C. Material: peripheral blood mononuclear cells (PBMCs), obtained before the fourth cycle of nivolumab. These receptors originate from a human donor with classical Hodgkin lymphoma.

The chain carries TRBV2 and TRBJ1-1; D might be TRBD1 (5 bases). The CDR3 spans 15 residues. Germline CDR1 is SNHLY and CDR2 is FYNNEI. V was shortened by 5 bases and J by 2 bases, with 15 bases between the two germline ends. CDR3 nucleotides: TGTGCCAGCAGTCCCAGGGCAGGGCTTAACACTGAAGCTTTCTTT. Amino acid sequence: CASSPRAGLNTEAFF.

The V gene is TRBV4-1, the J gene TRBJ2-3, with D possibly matching TRBD1 (6 bases). Looked up from germline, CDR1 is MGHRA and CDR2 is YSYEKL. This CDR3 contains 16 residues. The V and J ends lost 4 bases and 2 bases respectively, with 16 bases between them. The CDR3 loop reads CASSLGPGHITDTQYF. The CDR3 DNA sequence: TGCGCCAGCAGCCTCGGTCCGGGACATATCACAGATACGCAGTATTTT.

This clone occurred once. V is TRBV5-1 and J is TRBJ1-2; D is unresolved. Between the trimmed V and J ends, which lost 0 bases and 8 bases, there was a span of 11 bases. The CDR3 covers 13 residues. CDR1 is SGHRS, CDR2 YFSETQ, per germline. In DNA, the CDR3 is TGCGCCAGCAGCTTGGCCCGGACTGGAGGCTACACCTTC. Residues: CASSLARTGGYTF.

The V call is TRBV7-6, the J call TRBJ1-6, with TRBD1 matching over 7 bases. Per germline, CDR1 SGHVS and CDR2 FNYEAQ. The CDR3 consists of 15 residues. J lost 7 bases, V lost 5 bases, and 8 bases had no gene match. The CDR3 region is CASSAGDRANSPLHF. CDR3 in DNA: TGTGCCAGCAGCGCTGGAGACAGGGCAAATTCACCCCTCCACTTT.

CDR3 amino acids: CASRNTGGGDSEQFF. The CDR3 bases are TGTGCCAGCAGGAACACAGGGGGAGGTGACAGTGAGCAGTTCTTC. The rearrangement joins TRBV7-9 to TRBJ2-1; 8 positions agree with TRBD1. The CDR3 sequence is 15 residues long. Germline V lookup: CDR1 SEHNR, CDR2 FQNEAQ (reference sequence). Unmatched junction bases numbered 13, after V lost 6 bases and J lost 9 bases.

V gene TRBV27 combines with J gene TRBJ2-7; D is unresolved. CDR1 is MNHEY, CDR2 SMNVEV, per germline (reference sequence). The CDR3 length is 13 residues. V lost 5 bases and J lost 7, with 15 bases in between. In nucleotides, the CDR3 is TGTGCCAGCAGTCTGACCCCGTCGGTAGAGCAGTACTTC. Residues: CASSLTPSVEQYF.

The rearrangement joins TRBV7-6 to TRBJ2-7; 8 bases line up with TRBD1. V was pared by 5 bases and J by 6 bases, with 9 bases of the junction left unmatched. CDR3 length: 14 residues. Per the germline V gene, CDR1 is SGHVS and CDR2 is FNYEAQ. Written as DNA, the CDR3 is TGTGCCAGCAGCCAAGGGACAGGTCTGGTCGAGCAGTACTTC. It translates to CASSQGTGLVEQYF. The full variable domain, its missing parts supplied by reference TRBV7-6 and TRBJ2-7, is GAGVSQSPRYKVTKRGQDVALRCDPISGHVSLYWYRQALGQGPEFLTYFNYEAQQDKSGLPNDRFSAERPEGSISTLTIQRTEQRDSAMYRCASSQGTGLVEQYFGPGTRLTVT.

This clone has just a few counts. The V call is TRBV6-6, the J call TRBJ2-7; D tentatively reads TRBD1 or TRBD2 (5 bases each). Germline loops: CDR1 MNHNY, CDR2 SVGAGI (reference sequence). Trimming cost V 6 bases and J 2 bases, with 11 bases left between them. The length of the CDR3 is 13 residues. CDR3 in DNA: TGTGCCAGCAGCCAGGGACGGACCTACGAGCAGTACTTC. The encoded protein is CASSQGRTYEQYF.

The rearrangement links TRBV28 to TRBJ2-7; 12 bases align to TRBD1. The germline gives CDR1 MDHEN, CDR2 SYDVKM. CDR3 size: 15 residues. After removal of 3 bases from V and 9 bases from J, the junction contained 9 bases not matched to a gene. CDR3 bases: TGTGCCAGCAGTTTGAGGGGACAGGGGGCGCGATGGCAGTACTTC. It codes for CASSLRGQGARWQYF.

This clone was seen a handful of times. This sequence joins TRBV27 and TRBJ2-7, with D perhaps given as TRBD1 or TRBD2 (5 bases each). The CDR3 covers 15 residues. Looked up from germline, CDR1 is MNHEY and CDR2 is SMNVEV (reference sequence). V was trimmed by 5 bases and J by 2 bases, leaving 16 bases between them. The DNA for the CDR3 is TGTGCCAGCAGTATCGGACCGGGGCGGGCCTACGAGCAGTACTTC. It is translated as CASSIGPGRAYEQYF.

The chain joins TRBV5-6 to TRBJ2-4; TRBD1 agrees at 7 bases. This CDR3 is 13 amino acids long. V lost 2 bases, J lost 12 bases, and 8 bases stayed unmatched. Germline V lookup: CDR1 SGHDT, CDR2 YYEEEE. CDR3 DNA: TGTGCCAGCAGCTTCACCGGGACAGTCGCTCAGTACTTC. Protein: CASSFTGTVAQYF.

This chain uses TRBV5-1 with TRBJ2-3; possible D gene TRBD2, 5 bases. Trimming left V 7 bases short and J 1 base short, with 13 bases between. The germline CDR1 and CDR2 sequences are SGHRS and YFSETQ. The CDR3 is 14 residues long. CDR3 residues: CASGRSSGTDTQYF. The CDR3 DNA follows: TGCGCCAGCGGGAGAAGTTCGGGCACAGATACGCAGTATTTT.

This chain links TRBV19 with TRBJ1-2, with D maybe TRBD1 (6 bases). The CDR3 totals 14 residues. Germline V gene sequence: CDR1 LNHDA, CDR2 SQIVND (reference sequence). Trimming removed 5 bases at V and 2 bases at J, with 12 bases between. CDR3 DNA: TGTGCCAGTAGTCTCTTCAGGGGCAACTATGGCTACACCTTC. This sequence encodes CASSLFRGNYGYTF.

V usage is TRBV4-1 and J usage is TRBJ2-7; D perhaps matches TRBD1 (5 bases). The V and J ends lost 1 base and 3 bases respectively, with 13 bases between them. The CDR3 length is 15 residues. Per germline, CDR1 MGHRA and CDR2 YSYEKL. The CDR3 DNA reads as TGCGCCAGCAGCCAAGCCCCACAGGAATACTACGAGCAGTACTTC. This gives the protein CASSQAPQEYYEQYF.

The gene calls are TRBV5-1 and TRBJ2-7; 8 nucleotides agree with TRBD2. The CDR3 has 19 residues. Germline values: CDR1 SGHRS, CDR2 YFSETQ. V dropped 0 bases and J dropped 0; count of bases not matched to a gene: 14. The CDR3 spells CASSLAGSGATRRSYEQYF. The CDR3 nucleotides read TGCGCCAGCAGCTTGGCTGGTAGCGGGGCAACGAGACGCTCCTACGAGCAGTACTTC.

This clone was detected once. The V and J genes are TRBV28 and TRBJ2-7; D is unclear. The CDR3 has 10 amino acids. CDR1 MDHEN and CDR2 SYDVKM come from the germline V gene. V gave up 3 bases and J gave up 5 bases, with 2 bases separating them. CDR3: CASSLNEQYF. CDR3 in DNA: TGTGCCAGCAGTTTGAACGAGCAGTACTTC.

The genes are TRBV5-1 and TRBJ2-7; 10 bases match TRBD1. The CDR3 spans 14 residues. The ends lost 3 bases at V and 3 bases at J; junction bases unmatched: 3. Germline CDR1 SGHRS, CDR2 YFSETQ. The CDR3 here is CASSSTGGSYEQYF. In DNA, the CDR3 is TGCGCCAGCAGCTCGACAGGGGGCAGCTACGAGCAGTACTTC.

A remark on this clone: A junction boundary mismatches the germline segment, possibly from a read error. The chain uses TRBV5-1 and TRBJ2-1; D is perhaps TRBD1 (6 bases). The CDR3 is 14 amino acids. Germline V CDR1 and CDR2: SGHRS, YFSETQ. CDR3 nucleotide sequence: TGCGCCAGCAGCCTCCGGACAGCCTACAATGAGCAATTCTTC. It translates to CASSLRTAYNEQFF.

This clone has a single count. V gene TRBV7-2 combines with J gene TRBJ1-5; D gene ambiguous. Germline V gives CDR1 SGHTA, CDR2 FQGNSA. CDR3 length: 13 residues. Trimming took off 5 bases at V and 7 bases at J, with 12 bases between the two ends. CDR3 residues: CASSPMEGQPQHF. Here the CDR3 DNA reads TGTGCCAGCAGCCCTATGGAGGGACAGCCCCAGCATTTT.

The V and J genes are TRBV4-3 and TRBJ2-3; D not resolved. V lost 0 bases and J lost 4, with 14 bases in between. The CDR3 is made up of 16 amino acids. Germline CDR1 LGHNA, CDR2 YSLEER. The CDR3 nucleotides read TGCGCCAGCAGCCAAGAAACAACGGCGATCCCAGATACGCAGTATTTT. This encodes CASSQETTAIPDTQYF.

V usage is TRBV7-2 and J usage is TRBJ1-6; tentative D call: TRBD1 (6 bases). Germline lookup yields CDR1 SGHTA and CDR2 FQGNSA. V was trimmed by 2 bases and J by 4 bases, leaving 18 bases between them. The CDR3 has 18 amino acids. CDR3 residues: CASSLTGQASGYNSPLHF. CDR3 bases: TGTGCCAGCAGCTTAACGGGACAAGCCTCCGGATATAATTCACCCCTCCACTTT.